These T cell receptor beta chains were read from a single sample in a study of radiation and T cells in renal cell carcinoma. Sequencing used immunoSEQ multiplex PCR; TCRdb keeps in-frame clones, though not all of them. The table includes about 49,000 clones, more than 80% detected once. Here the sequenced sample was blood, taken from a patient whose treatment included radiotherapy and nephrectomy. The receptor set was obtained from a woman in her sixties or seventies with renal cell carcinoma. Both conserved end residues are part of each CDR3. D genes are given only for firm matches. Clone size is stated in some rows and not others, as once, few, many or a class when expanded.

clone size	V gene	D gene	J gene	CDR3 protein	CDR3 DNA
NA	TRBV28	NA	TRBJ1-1	CASSLYRRGTEAFF	TGTGCCAGCAGTTTGTATCGTCGGGGGACTGAAGCTTTCTTT
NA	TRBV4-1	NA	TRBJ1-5	CASSQDRENQPQHF	TGCGCCAGCAGCCAAGATCGTGAGAATCAGCCCCAGCATTTT
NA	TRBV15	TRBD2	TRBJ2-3	CATSRDQIGGGVSTSTDTQYF	TGTGCCACCAGCAGAGATCAAATCGGCGGGGGGGTCTCCACTAGCACAGATACGCAGTATTTT
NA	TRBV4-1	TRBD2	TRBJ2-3	CASSYRTSGSVGTDTQYF	TGCGCCAGCAGCTATCGGACTAGCGGGAGTGTAGGCACAGATACGCAGTATTTT
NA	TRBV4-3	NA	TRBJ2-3	CASSPSVGDTQYF	TGCGCCAGCAGCCCTTCAGTGGGAGATACGCAGTATTTT
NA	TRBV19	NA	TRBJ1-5	CASSTPNGQPQHF	TGTGCCAGTAGTACCCCCAACGGTCAGCCCCAGCATTTT
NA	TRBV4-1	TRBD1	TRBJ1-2	CASSQDVRQGNYGYTF	TGCGCCAGCAGCCAAGATGTCCGACAGGGCAACTATGGCTACACCTTC
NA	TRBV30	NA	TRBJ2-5	CAWTPGRQGRGETQYF	TGTGCCTGGACTCCCGGAAGGCAGGGAAGGGGTGAGACCCAGTACTTC
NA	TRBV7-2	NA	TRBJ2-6	CASSLEGGIAGANVLTF	TGTGCCAGCAGCTTAGAAGGGGGGATAGCTGGGGCCAACGTCCTGACTTTC
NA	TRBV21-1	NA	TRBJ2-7	CASSAPDRGPNEQYF	TGTGCCAGCAGCGCACCCGACAGGGGGCCCAACGAGCAGTACTTC
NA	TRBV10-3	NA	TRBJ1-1	CAISEIGGDTEAFF	TGTGCCATCAGTGAGATCGGTGGGGACACTGAAGCTTTCTTT
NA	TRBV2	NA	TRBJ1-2	CASSESGSYGYTF	TGTGCCAGCAGTGAATCAGGGAGCTATGGCTACACCTTC
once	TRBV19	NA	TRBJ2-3	CASSISGGRTDTQYF	TGTGCCAGTAGTATTTCTGGGGGCCGCACAGATACGCAGTATTTT
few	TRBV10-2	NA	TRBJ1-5	CASSGGANQPQHF	TGCGCCAGCAGTGGAGGGGCCAATCAGCCCCAGCATTTT
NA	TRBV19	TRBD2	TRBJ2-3	CASSIGSGGAQDTQYF	TGTGCCAGTAGTATAGGTAGCGGGGGGGCACAAGATACGCAGTATTTT
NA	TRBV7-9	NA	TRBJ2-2	CASSVNTGELFF	TGTGCCAGCAGCGTTAACACCGGGGAGCTGTTTTTT
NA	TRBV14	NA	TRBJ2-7	CASSQDARGGEQYF	TGTGCCAGCAGCCAAGATGCCAGGGGGGGCGAGCAGTACTTC
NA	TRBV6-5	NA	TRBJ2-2	CASERTGSGTGELFF	TGTGCCAGCGAACGCACGGGGTCGGGAACCGGGGAGCTGTTTTTT
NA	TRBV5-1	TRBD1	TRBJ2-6	CASSLTGTGAGANVLTF	TGCGCCAGCAGCTTGACTGGGACAGGGGCTGGGGCCAACGTCCTGACTTTC
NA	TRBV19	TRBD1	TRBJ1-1	CASSIGPNRQGRNTEAFF	TGTGCCAGTAGTATAGGCCCGAACCGACAGGGTCGGAACACTGAAGCTTTCTTT
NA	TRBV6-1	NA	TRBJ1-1	CASRTGYTEAFF	TGTGCCAGCAGAACAGGCTACACTGAAGCTTTCTTT
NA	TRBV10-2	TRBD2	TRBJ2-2	CASSGAGGLAGELFF	TGCGCCAGCAGTGGAGCGGGAGGGCTAGCAGGGGAGCTGTTTTTT
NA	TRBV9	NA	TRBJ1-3	CASSDRGLAGNTIYF	TGTGCCAGCAGCGATCGAGGGTTAGCTGGAAACACCATATATTTT
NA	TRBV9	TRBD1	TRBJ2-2	CASSPWDSYTGELFF	TGTGCCAGCAGCCCTTGGGACAGCTACACCGGGGAGCTGTTTTTT
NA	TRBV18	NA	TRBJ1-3	CASSPFEPLGSGNTIYF	TGTGCCAGCTCACCTTTTGAGCCTTTGGGTTCTGGAAACACCATATATTTT
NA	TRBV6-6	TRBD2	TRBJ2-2	CAGSGGRNTGELFF	TGTGCCGGGTCGGGAGGAAGGAACACCGGGGAGCTGTTTTTT
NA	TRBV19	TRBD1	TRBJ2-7	CASSVNRGEQYF	TGTGCCAGTAGTGTCAACAGGGGGGAGCAGTACTTC
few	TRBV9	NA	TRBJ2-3	CASSPPGRPTDTQYF	TGTGCCAGCAGCCCACCGGGACGGCCCACAGATACGCAGTATTTT
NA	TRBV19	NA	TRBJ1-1	CASSATVNTEAFF	TGTGCCAGTAGTGCGACGGTGAACACTGAAGCTTTCTTT
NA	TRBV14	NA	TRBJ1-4	CASPGGEREKLFF	TGTGCCAGCCCTGGGGGGGAGCGGGAAAAACTGTTTTTT
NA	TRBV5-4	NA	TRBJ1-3	CASSSRPDSGNTIYF	TGTGCCAGCAGCTCGAGACCGGATTCCGGAAACACCATATATTTT
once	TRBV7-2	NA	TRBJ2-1	CASSPLRSSYNEQFF	TGTGCCAGCAGCCCTCTCCGGTCCTCCTACAATGAGCAGTTCTTC
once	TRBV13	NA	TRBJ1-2	CASSLETGAGTF	TGTGCCAGCAGCTTAGAAACTGGGGCTGGCACCTTC
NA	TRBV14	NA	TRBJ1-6	CASRGIHNSPLHF	TGTGCCAGCAGGGGGATTCATAATTCACCCCTCCACTTT
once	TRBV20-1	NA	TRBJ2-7	CSAGRTYEQYF	TGCAGTGCTGGAAGAACCTACGAGCAGTACTTC
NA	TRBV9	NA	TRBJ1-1	CASSVEKGSTEAFF	TGTGCCAGCAGCGTAGAAAAGGGGTCAACTGAAGCTTTCTTT
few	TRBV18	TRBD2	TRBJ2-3	CASSPWTSGRTDTQYF	TGTGCCAGCTCACCATGGACTAGCGGGCGCACAGATACGCAGTATTTT
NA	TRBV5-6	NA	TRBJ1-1	CASSLVQPGSEAFF	TGTGCCAGCAGCTTGGTACAGCCAGGGAGCGAAGCTTTCTTT
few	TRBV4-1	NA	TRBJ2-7	CASSQPSTYEQYF	TGCGCCAGCAGCCAACCTTCAACCTACGAGCAGTACTTC
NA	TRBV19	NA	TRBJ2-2	CASSIEDRSNTGELFF	TGTGCCAGTAGTATAGAAGATAGATCGAACACCGGGGAGCTGTTTTTT
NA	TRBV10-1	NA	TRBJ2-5	CASSEQLQETQYF	TGCGCCAGCAGTGAACAGCTACAAGAGACCCAGTACTTC
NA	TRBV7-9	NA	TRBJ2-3	CASTSSGVYGDTQYF	TGTGCCAGCACCTCCTCGGGCGTTTACGGGGATACGCAGTATTTT
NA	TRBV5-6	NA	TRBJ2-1	CASSRGLSSYNEQFF	TGTGCCAGCAGTCGGGGACTGAGCTCCTACAATGAGCAGTTCTTC
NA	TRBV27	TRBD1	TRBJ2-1	CASSLGTEPNEQFF	TGTGCCAGCAGTTTGGGGACAGAACCCAATGAGCAGTTCTTC
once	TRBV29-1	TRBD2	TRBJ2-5	CSGHPSSGGPTETQYF	TGCAGCGGGCATCCTTCTAGCGGGGGCCCTACAGAGACCCAGTACTTC
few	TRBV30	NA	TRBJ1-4	CAWSRVAEKLFF	TGTGCCTGGAGCAGGGTTGCTGAAAAACTGTTTTTT
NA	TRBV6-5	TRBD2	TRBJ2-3	CASSRLAGGLDTQYF	TGTGCCAGCAGCCGACTAGCGGGGGGTCTAGATACGCAGTATTTT
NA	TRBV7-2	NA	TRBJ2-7	CASSLGLTSYEQYF	TGTGCCAGCAGCTTAGGTCTAACTTCCTACGAGCAGTACTTC
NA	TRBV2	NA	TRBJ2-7	CASTSSPDVYEQYF	TGTGCCAGCACCTCCAGCCCAGACGTCTACGAGCAGTACTTC
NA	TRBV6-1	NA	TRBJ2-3	CASTRSRSSTDTQYF	TGTGCCAGCACCCGGTCTCGGTCCAGCACAGATACGCAGTATTTT
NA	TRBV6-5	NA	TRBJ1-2	CASSTPSVPYYGYTF	TGTGCCAGCAGTACCCCCTCGGTTCCGTACTATGGCTACACCTTC